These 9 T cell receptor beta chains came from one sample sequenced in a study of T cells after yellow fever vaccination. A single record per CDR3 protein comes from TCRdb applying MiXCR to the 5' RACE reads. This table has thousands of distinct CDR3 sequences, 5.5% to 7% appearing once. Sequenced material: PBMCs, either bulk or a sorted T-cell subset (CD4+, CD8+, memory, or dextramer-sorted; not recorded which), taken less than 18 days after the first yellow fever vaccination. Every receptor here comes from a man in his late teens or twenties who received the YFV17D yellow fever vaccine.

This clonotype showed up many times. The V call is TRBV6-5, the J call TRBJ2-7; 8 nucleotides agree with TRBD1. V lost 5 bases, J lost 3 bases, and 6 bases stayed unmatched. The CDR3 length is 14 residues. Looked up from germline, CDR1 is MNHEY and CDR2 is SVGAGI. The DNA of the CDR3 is TGTGCCAGCAGTACCAGGGGGCAGTTCTACGAGCAGTACTTC. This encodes CASSTRGQFYEQYF.

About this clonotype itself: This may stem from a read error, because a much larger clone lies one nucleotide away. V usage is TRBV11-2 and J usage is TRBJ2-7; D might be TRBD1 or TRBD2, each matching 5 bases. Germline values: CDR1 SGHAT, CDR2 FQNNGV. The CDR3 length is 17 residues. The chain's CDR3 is CAISLDIRGMYSYEQYF. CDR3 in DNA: TGTGCCATCAGCTTAGATATCCGGGGCATGTACTCCTACGAGCAGTACTTC. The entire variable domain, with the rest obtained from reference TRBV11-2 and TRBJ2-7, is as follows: EAGVAQSPRYKIIEKRQSVAFWCNPISGHATLYWYQQILGQGPKLLIQFQNNGVVDDSQLPKDRFSAERLKGVDSTLKIQPAKLEDSAVYLCAISLDIRGMYSYEQYFGPGTRLTVT.

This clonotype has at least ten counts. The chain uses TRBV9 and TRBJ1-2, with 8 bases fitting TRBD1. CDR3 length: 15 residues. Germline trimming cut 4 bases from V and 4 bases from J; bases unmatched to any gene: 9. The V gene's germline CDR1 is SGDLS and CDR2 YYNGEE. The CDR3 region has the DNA TGTGCCAGCAGCCCTAAGACAGGGGCCACCTATGGCTACACCTTC. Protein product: CASSPKTGATYGYTF.

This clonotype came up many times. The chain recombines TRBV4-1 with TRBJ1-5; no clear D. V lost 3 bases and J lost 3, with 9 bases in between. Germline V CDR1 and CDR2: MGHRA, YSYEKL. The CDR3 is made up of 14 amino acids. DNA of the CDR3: TGCGCCAGCAGCCAGTCCCGGGACAATCAGCCCCAGCATTTT. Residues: CASSQSRDNQPQHF.

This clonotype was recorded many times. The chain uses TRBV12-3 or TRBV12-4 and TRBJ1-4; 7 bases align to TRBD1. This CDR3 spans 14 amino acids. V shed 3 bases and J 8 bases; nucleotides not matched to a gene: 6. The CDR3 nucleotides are TGTGCCAGCAGTTTGAGGGGGCTGAGGGAAAAACTGTTTTTT. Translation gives CASSLRGLREKLFF.

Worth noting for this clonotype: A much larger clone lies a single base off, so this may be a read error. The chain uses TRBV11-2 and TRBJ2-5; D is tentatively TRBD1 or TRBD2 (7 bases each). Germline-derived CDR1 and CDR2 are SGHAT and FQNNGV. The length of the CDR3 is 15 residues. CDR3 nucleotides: TGTGCCAGCAGCCGGCAGGGGGGGCGGGTGGAGACCCAGCACTTC. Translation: CASSRQGGRVETQHF. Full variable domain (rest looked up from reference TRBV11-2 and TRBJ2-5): EAGVAQSPRYKIIEKRQSVAFWCNPISGHATLYWYQQILGQGPKLLIQFQNNGVVDDSQLPKDRFSAERLKGVDSTLKIQPAKLEDSAVYLCASSRQGGRVETQHFGPGTRLLVL.

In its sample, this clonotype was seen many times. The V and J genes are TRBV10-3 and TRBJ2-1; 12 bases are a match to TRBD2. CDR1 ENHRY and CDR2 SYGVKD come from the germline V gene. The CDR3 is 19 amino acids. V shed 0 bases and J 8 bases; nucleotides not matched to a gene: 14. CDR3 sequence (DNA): TGTGCCATCAGTGAGTCGCAGCCATTCTCTAGCGGGGGGGCTTATGAGCAGTTCTTC. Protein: CAISESQPFSSGGAYEQFF.

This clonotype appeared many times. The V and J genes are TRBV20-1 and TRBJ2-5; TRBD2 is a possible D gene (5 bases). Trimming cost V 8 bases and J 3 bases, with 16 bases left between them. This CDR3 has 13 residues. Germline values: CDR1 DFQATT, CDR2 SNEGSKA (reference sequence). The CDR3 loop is CSRFGENEETQYF. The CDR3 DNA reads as TGCAGTCGATTCGGGGAAAACGAAGAGACCCAGTACTTC.

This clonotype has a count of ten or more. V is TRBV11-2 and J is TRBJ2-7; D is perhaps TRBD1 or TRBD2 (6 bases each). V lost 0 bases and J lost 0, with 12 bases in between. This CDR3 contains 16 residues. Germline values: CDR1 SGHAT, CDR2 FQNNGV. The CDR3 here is CASSLDVGGLSYEQYF. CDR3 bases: TGTGCCAGCAGCTTAGATGTCGGGGGCCTCTCCTACGAGCAGTACTTC.